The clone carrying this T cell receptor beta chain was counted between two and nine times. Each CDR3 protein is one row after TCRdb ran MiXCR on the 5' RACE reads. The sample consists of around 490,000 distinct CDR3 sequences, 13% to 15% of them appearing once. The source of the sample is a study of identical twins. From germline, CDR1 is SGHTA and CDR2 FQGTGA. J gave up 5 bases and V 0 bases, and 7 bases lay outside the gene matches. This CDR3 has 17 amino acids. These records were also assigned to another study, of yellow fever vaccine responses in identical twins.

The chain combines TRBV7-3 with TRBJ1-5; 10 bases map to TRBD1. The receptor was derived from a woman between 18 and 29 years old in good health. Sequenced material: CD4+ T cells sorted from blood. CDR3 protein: CASSLTRDRGFYQPQHF. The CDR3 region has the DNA TGTGCCAGCAGCTTAACCCGGGACAGGGGTTTTTATCAGCCCCAGCATTTT.